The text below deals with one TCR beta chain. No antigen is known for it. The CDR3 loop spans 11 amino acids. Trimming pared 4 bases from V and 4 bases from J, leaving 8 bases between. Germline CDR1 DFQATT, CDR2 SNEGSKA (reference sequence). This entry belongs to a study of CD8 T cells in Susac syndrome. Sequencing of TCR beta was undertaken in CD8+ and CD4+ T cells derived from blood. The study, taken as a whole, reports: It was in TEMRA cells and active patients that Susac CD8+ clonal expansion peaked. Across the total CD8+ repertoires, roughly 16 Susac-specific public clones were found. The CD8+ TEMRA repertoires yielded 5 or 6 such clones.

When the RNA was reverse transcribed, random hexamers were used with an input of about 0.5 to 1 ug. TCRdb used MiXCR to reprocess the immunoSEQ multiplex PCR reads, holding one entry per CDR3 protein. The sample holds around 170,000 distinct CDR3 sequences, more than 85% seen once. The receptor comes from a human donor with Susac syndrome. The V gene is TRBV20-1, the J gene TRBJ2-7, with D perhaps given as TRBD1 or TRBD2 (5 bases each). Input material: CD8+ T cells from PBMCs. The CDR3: CSAMWGYEQYF. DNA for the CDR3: TGCAGTGCTATGTGGGGGTACGAGCAGTACTTC.